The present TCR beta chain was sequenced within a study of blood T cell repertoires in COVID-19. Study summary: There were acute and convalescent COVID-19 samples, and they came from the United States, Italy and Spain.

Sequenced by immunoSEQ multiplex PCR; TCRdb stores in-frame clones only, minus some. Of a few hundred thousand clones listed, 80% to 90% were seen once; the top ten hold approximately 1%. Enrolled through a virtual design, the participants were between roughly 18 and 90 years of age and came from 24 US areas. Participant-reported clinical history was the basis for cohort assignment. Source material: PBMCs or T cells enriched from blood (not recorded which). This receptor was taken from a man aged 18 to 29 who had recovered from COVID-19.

CDR3: CASTSTSSYEQYF. CDR3 DNA sequence: TGTGCCAGTACTAGCACCAGCTCCTACGAGCAGTACTTC. The chain carries TRBV19 and TRBJ2-7; D is perhaps TRBD2 (5 bases). Trimming removed 7 bases from V and 0 bases from J, with 10 bases in between. Germline CDR1 and CDR2: LNHDA and SQIVND (reference sequence). This CDR3 has 13 amino acids.